This T cell receptor beta chain was captured in a study of CD8 T cells in Susac syndrome. All included Susac syndrome patients satisfied recently defined diagnostic criteria for definite or probable disease. Negative isolation was used for CD8+ and CD4+ T cells and FACS enrichment for TEMRA cells. Study-level findings and limits: Individuals included in the TCR sequencing and HLA analysis were acknowledged by the study to be relatively few in number.

In this sample, this clonotype turned up once. As yet, its antigen is unknown. The CDR3 runs 18 residues. V lost 3 bases to trimming and J lost 6 bases; unmatched junction nucleotides: 14. Germline V CDR1 and CDR2: SNHLY, FYNNEI. The RNA, about 0.5 to 1 ug, was put through reverse transcription using random hexamers. The CDR3 of TCR beta was amplified by immunoSEQ multiplex PCR across 54 Vbeta and 13 Jbeta. MiXCR, run by TCRdb on the immunoSEQ multiplex PCR reads, gives a single entry per CDR3 protein. The sample yields some 180,000 distinct CDR3 sequences, 91% seen once. The chain links TRBV2 to TRBJ1-6; 7 bases match TRBD1. The receptor was derived from a human donor with Susac syndrome. Sequenced material: CD4+ T cells from PBMCs. In nucleotides, the CDR3 is TGTGCCAGCAGTGACCCCTTTTGGGGACAGAGTCTTAATTCACCCCTCCACTTT. This translates into CASSDPFWGQSLNSPLHF.